The clone carrying this TCR beta chain showed up many times. It was the library that attached unique molecular identifiers to individual cDNA molecules. In TCRdb, the RACE reads were re-called with MiXCR into one record per CDR3 protein. The sample holds 60,000 to 75,000 distinct CDR3 sequences, around 7% seen once. The data were obtained in a study of human T cells and chemical hapten exposure. Study-wide context: A roughly 2 cm by roughly 2 cm inner upper arm patch received 2% DPC for sensitization. All patients underwent weekly scalp dosing with diphenylcyclopropenone for the full approximately 25-week study.

Time point defined: pre-sensitization, week 0. The sample's treatment: therapeutic diphenylcyclopropenone sensitization with weekly scalp DPC. The J segment lost 3 bases and the V segment lost 1 base, leaving 2 bases of the junction unmatched. This CDR3 has 15 residues. Germline values: CDR1 SGHTA, CDR2 FQGNSA. This sequence originates from a woman in her 30s with alopecia areata. Some clones in this sample may be carry-over from other donors' samples. V and J are TRBV7-2 and TRBJ2-5; 10 nucleotides align to TRBD2. The source was whole blood, collected in connection with sensitization to the hapten diphenylcyclopropenone (DPC). CDR3 nucleotides: TGTGCCAGCAGCTTAGGTAGCGGGGGGAAAGAGACCCAGTACTTC. It encodes CASSLGSGGKETQYF.